A selection of T cell receptor beta chains follows, all from one sample in a study of T cell responses to AZD1222 COVID-19 vaccine. Using immunoSEQ multiplex PCR, the repertoire was profiled, and TCRdb retains in-frame clones only, with some absent. The data hold about 110,000 clones, with about 89% observed a single time. Source: peripheral blood, taken on day 0 of AZD1222 vaccination. The source is an adult in good health. Each CDR3 is given with its conserved first and last residue. The D gene is left open where the match is weak. Size is omitted from some rows. Given values are once, few, many or a class for expanded clones.

clone_size	d_call	v_call	j_call	cdr3_nt	cdr3_aa
NA	TRBD1	TRBV27	TRBJ1-4	TGTGCCAGCAGTTGGACAGGGGGCGTTAATGAAAAACTGTTTTTT	CASSWTGGVNEKLFF
NA	TRBD2	TRBV7-9	TRBJ2-1	TGTGCCAGCAGTCTTAGACTAGCCCTGAGCTCCTACAATGAGCAGTTCTTC	CASSLRLALSSYNEQFF
NA	NA	TRBV7-3	TRBJ2-6	TGTGCCAGCAGCTCCCGACACCCCTCTGGGGCCAACGTCCTGACTTTC	CASSSRHPSGANVLTF
NA	NA	TRBV5-1	TRBJ1-4	TGCGCCAGCAGCTCTCCGGGCGAAGCGGGAGAAAAACTGTTTTTT	CASSSPGEAGEKLFF
NA	NA	TRBV5-4	TRBJ2-7	TGTGCCAGCAGCGAGTCACAGGGACACGAGCAGTACTTC	CASSESQGHEQYF
few	NA	TRBV24-1	TRBJ2-2	TGTGCCACCAGTGTTGCGGAAGCGAACACCGGGGAGCTGTTTTTT	CATSVAEANTGELFF
NA	NA	TRBV15	TRBJ2-3	TGTGCCGTCTCCGGCCCTGACGTTGATACGCAGTATTTT	CAVSGPDVDTQYF
NA	TRBD2	TRBV4-2	TRBJ2-7	TGTGCCAGCAGCCAAGGGCGGGAGGTGGGCCTCGAGCAGTACTTC	CASSQGREVGLEQYF
NA	TRBD2	TRBV5-1	TRBJ2-1	TGCGCCAGCAGCTTGGGACTAGCGGTCTACAATGAGCAGTTCTTC	CASSLGLAVYNEQFF
NA	NA	TRBV6-4	TRBJ1-2	TGTGCCAGCAGTGACTCCGGGGCGCCTAACTATGGCTACACCTTC	CASSDSGAPNYGYTF
NA	TRBD2	TRBV9	TRBJ2-1	TGTGCCAGCAGCGGGGGGACTAGCCTTTACAATGAGCAGTTCTTC	CASSGGTSLYNEQFF
NA	NA	TRBV5-6	TRBJ1-6	TGTGCCAGCAGCTTTTCGGTCAGCTCCTATAATTCACCCCTCCACTTT	CASSFSVSSYNSPLHF
NA	NA	TRBV5-3	TRBJ2-1	TGTGCCAGAAGCCCCGGAGACTACAATGAGCAGTTCTTC	CARSPGDYNEQFF
NA	NA	TRBV20-1	TRBJ1-1	TGCAGTGCTAGTTTTAACACTGAAGCTTTCTTT	CSASFNTEAFF
NA	NA	TRBV19	TRBJ2-7	TGTGCCAGTAGAGGACCCCGAGGGATCTACGAGCAGTACTTC	CASRGPRGIYEQYF
NA	NA	TRBV28	TRBJ1-2	TGTGCCAGCAGTTTATTTTCAGGGTTGGGGGGCTACACCTTC	CASSLFSGLGGYTF
NA	NA	TRBV6-2/TRBV6-3	TRBJ1-2	TGTGCCAGCAGCGCCGGGACCAACCCCCTCTATGGCTACACCTTC	CASSAGTNPLYGYTF
NA	NA	TRBV7-9	TRBJ2-3	TGTGCCAGCAGCCCACTAGGCCCAGATACGCAGTATTTT	CASSPLGPDTQYF
NA	TRBD1	TRBV3-1/TRBV3-2	TRBJ2-7	TGTGCCAGCAGGGGACAGGGGGGTAGAGAGCAGTACTTC	CASRGQGGREQYF
NA	NA	TRBV19	TRBJ1-3	TGTGCCAGTAGTATAGCTAACTCCGTGGGAAGCTCTGGAAACACCATATATTTT	CASSIANSVGSSGNTIYF
once	NA	TRBV6-5	TRBJ1-5	TGTGCCATCGGGGAGGGGGGAGAAGCAAGTCAGCCCCAGCATTTT	CAIGEGGEASQPQHF
NA	NA	TRBV7-2	TRBJ2-4	TGTGCCAGCAGCTCGCGTCGGGGTAGAAACATTCAGTACTTC	CASSSRRGRNIQYF
NA	NA	TRBV11-2	TRBJ1-5	TGTGCCAGCAGCTTAGGGGGTCAGCCCCAGCATTTT	CASSLGGQPQHF
NA	NA	TRBV7-2	TRBJ2-1	TGTGCCAGCAGCCCACCCCATGAGCAGTTCTTC	CASSPPHEQFF
NA	TRBD2	TRBV7-3	TRBJ2-7	TGTGCCAGCAGCATACAGACTAGCGGGAGTTCCGAGCAGTACTTC	CASSIQTSGSSEQYF
once	NA	TRBV11-2	TRBJ1-6	TGTGCCAGCAGCTTAATCCCTTGGCGAGAAGTTGATTCACCCCTCCACTTT	CASSLIPWREVDSPLHF
NA	NA	TRBV12-3/TRBV12-4	TRBJ2-4	TGTGCCAGCAGTTTAGCGGGTGCAAACATTCAGTACTTC	CASSLAGANIQYF
NA	NA	TRBV5-5	TRBJ2-7	TGTGCCAGCAGCTTGGCGCCGGGGGCTTCCTACGAGCAGTACTTC	CASSLAPGASYEQYF
NA	NA	TRBV11-2	TRBJ1-4	TGTGCCAGCAGCTTAGTAGGTGGTCTGAATAATGAAAAACTGTTTTTT	CASSLVGGLNNEKLFF
once	TRBD1	TRBV7-9	TRBJ1-5	TGTGCCAGCAGCACGAAAAGGGGCCCGACAGGGGGAGACCGTCTTCAGCCCCAGCATTTT	CASSTKRGPTGGDRLQPQHF
NA	NA	TRBV18	TRBJ2-7	TGTGCCAGCTCCTCCAGGGGTTTTAACGAGCAGTACTTC	CASSSRGFNEQYF
NA	TRBD1	TRBV24-1	TRBJ2-7	TGTGCCACCAGTGAGACAGGGGGCGGATACGAGCAGTACTTC	CATSETGGGYEQYF
NA	TRBD2	TRBV27	TRBJ2-2	TGTGCCAGCAGTTTACTGCTCACCGGGACTAGCGGGAGTAGGGAGCTGTTTTTT	CASSLLLTGTSGSRELFF
NA	NA	TRBV6-5	TRBJ2-7	TGTGCCAGCAGCCGAACCGGGGGAAGAATCTACGAGCAGTACTTC	CASSRTGGRIYEQYF
NA	TRBD1	TRBV7-2	TRBJ2-7	TGTGCCAGCAGACAAGAGAGTACTACAGGGGTCTACGAGCAGTACTTC	CASRQESTTGVYEQYF
NA	TRBD2	TRBV28	TRBJ2-3	TGTGCCAGCAGTGCTACTAGCGGGAGAACGTGGATAGATACGCAGTATTTT	CASSATSGRTWIDTQYF
NA	TRBD2	TRBV11-2	TRBJ2-3	TGTGCCAGCAGCTTAGGACTAGCAGCAGATACGCAGTATTTT	CASSLGLAADTQYF
NA	TRBD2	TRBV7-3	TRBJ2-1	TGTGCCAGCAGCTCCCCGACTAGCGGGAGGTTCGGTGAGCAGTTCTTC	CASSSPTSGRFGEQFF
NA	NA	TRBV28	TRBJ2-1	TGTGCCAGCAGTCCGGCCCGCGTGGAGCAGTTCTTC	CASSPARVEQFF
NA	NA	TRBV6-2/TRBV6-3	TRBJ1-2	TGTGCCAGCAGCTCCGCACCGGGGCCAAGACCCTCTATCGGCTACACCTTC	CASSSAPGPRPSIGYTF
NA	NA	TRBV7-9	TRBJ2-3	TGTGCCAGCAGCTTAGGGCTTAGCACAGATACGCAGTATTTT	CASSLGLSTDTQYF
NA	TRBD1	TRBV19	TRBJ2-7	TGTGCCAGTAGTCCCCGGGACAGGGTGGACGAGCAGTACTTC	CASSPRDRVDEQYF
NA	NA	TRBV30	TRBJ1-2	TGTGCCTGGAGTGTCCGGGGGGGCCTATATGGCTACACCTTC	CAWSVRGGLYGYTF
NA	NA	TRBV4-1	TRBJ2-2	TGCGCCAGCAGTTTAAGCCGGGGCTCGACCGGGGAGCTGTTTTTT	CASSLSRGSTGELFF
few	NA	TRBV3-1/TRBV3-2	TRBJ2-2	TGTGCCAGCAGCCGCCGGGAGTTGGGGTCCTTCGGGGAGCTGTTTTTT	CASSRRELGSFGELFF
NA	TRBD1	TRBV28	TRBJ1-2	TGTGCCAGCAGTTTATATAGGGGGCAGGGCCGGGGCGGCTACACCTTC	CASSLYRGQGRGGYTF
NA	NA	TRBV3-1/TRBV3-2	TRBJ2-7	TGTGCCAGCAGCCAAGTCGGTCACTCCTACGAGCAGTACTTC	CASSQVGHSYEQYF
NA	TRBD2	TRBV24-1	TRBJ2-1	TGTGCCACCAGTCCTAGCGGGAGTACCTACAATGAGCAGTTCTTC	CATSPSGSTYNEQFF
once	NA	TRBV7-2	TRBJ2-6	TGTGCCAGCAGCAGCCCTGGGGCCAACGTCCTGACTTTC	CASSSPGANVLTF
once	NA	TRBV19	TRBJ2-2	TGTGCCAGTAGTATGTACACCGGGGAGCTGTTTTTT	CASSMYTGELFF
NA	NA	TRBV7-9	TRBJ2-7	TGTGCCAGCAGCTTACCGGGAGACTCCTACGAGCAGTACTTC	CASSLPGDSYEQYF
NA	NA	TRBV27	TRBJ2-7	TGTGCCAGCAGTTCATCATACGAGCAGTACTTC	CASSSSYEQYF
NA	NA	TRBV5-1	TRBJ2-7	TGCGCCAGCAGCTTGAAGGACACCTACGAGCAGTACTTC	CASSLKDTYEQYF
NA	TRBD2	TRBV3-1/TRBV3-2	TRBJ2-3	TGTGCCAGCAGCCAAGATCACAGAGCGGGGCGTACTTTTAGCACAGATACGCAGTATTTT	CASSQDHRAGRTFSTDTQYF
few	TRBD1	TRBV28	TRBJ2-3	TGTGCCAGCAGTTCCGGGACAGGGAGCACAGATACGCAGTATTTT	CASSSGTGSTDTQYF
NA	NA	TRBV3-1/TRBV3-2	TRBJ1-5	TGTGCCAGCAGTAACCGGGCGAGGCAGCCCCAGCATTTT	CASSNRARQPQHF
NA	NA	TRBV5-4	TRBJ2-2	TGTGCCAGCAGCTTGGCAGCGGCGAACACCGGGGAGCTGTTTTTT	CASSLAAANTGELFF
NA	NA	TRBV7-7	TRBJ2-3	TGTGCTAGCAGCTTATCTGGGGTGAGCACAGATACGCAGTATTTT	CASSLSGVSTDTQYF
NA	NA	TRBV3-1/TRBV3-2	TRBJ2-1	TGTGCCAGCAGCCAATTGTGGGTATGGGAAGGATTGGGGACTGAGCAGTTCTTC	CASSQLWVWEGLGTEQFF
NA	NA	TRBV19	TRBJ1-1	TGTGCCAGTAGTAAGGCCGAAGGGCAAAACACTGAAGCTTTCTTT	CASSKAEGQNTEAFF